Below, 9 T cell receptor beta chains from the same sample are listed, as sequenced in a study of control samples from healthy donors and cancer patients. The protocol was immunoSEQ multiplex PCR, while the TCRdb copy is restricted to in-frame clones and leaves out a portion. The sample records 85,000 to 95,000 clones, more than 75% being singletons. The source material was blood. These receptors were obtained from a woman in her sixties or seventies in good health.

CDR3 nucleotides: TGTGCCAGCAGGCCCCTGGGACAGGGGACCTACGAGCAGTACTTC. The encoded protein is CASRPLGQGTYEQYF. The chain combines TRBV7-9 with TRBJ2-7, with 10 bases fitting TRBD1. Germline CDR1 SEHNR, CDR2 FQNEAQ (reference sequence). The CDR3 length is 15 residues. V lost 6 bases and J lost 2; bases outside the gene matches: 7.

The chain carries TRBV2 and TRBJ1-2; 8 bases fit TRBD1. Unmatched junction bases numbered 5, after V lost 7 bases and J lost 7 bases. The CDR3 is made up of 12 amino acids. The germline V gene has CDR1 SNHLY and CDR2 FYNNEI. CDR3 in DNA: TGTGCCAGCATTCTCGACAGGGGTGGCTACACCTTC. Translated, it gives CASILDRGGYTF.

The CDR3 protein is CASSFEGRSPLHF. The CDR3 DNA reads TGTGCCAGCAGTTTTGAGGGTCGTTCACCCCTCCACTTT. This chain uses TRBV12-3 or TRBV12-4 with TRBJ1-6, with D unresolved. This CDR3 comprises 13 residues. V was trimmed by 3 bases and J by 9 bases, leaving 9 bases between them.

This chain links TRBV10-1 with TRBJ1-3, with D hard to call. Germline V gives CDR1 WNHNN, CDR2 SYGVQD (reference sequence). V was cut by 3 bases and J by 0 bases, with 3 bases left in between. The CDR3 has 13 residues. CDR3 nucleotide sequence: TGCGCCAGCAGTGACAGCTCTGGAAACACCATATATTTT. This translates into CASSDSSGNTIYF.

The chain uses TRBV18 and TRBJ2-7; D may be TRBD1 or TRBD2 (5 bases each). Trimming cost V 0 bases and J 3 bases, with 12 bases left between them. The germline V gene encodes CDR1 KGHSH and CDR2 LQKENI. The CDR3 extends over 15 amino acids. CDR3 region: CASSPPNPGSYEQYF. CDR3 DNA: TGTGCCAGCTCACCACCGAACCCAGGGAGCTACGAGCAGTACTTC.

The chain links TRBV29-1 to TRBJ2-7, with D unresolved. This CDR3 region has 12 residues. From germline, CDR1 is SQVTM and CDR2 ANQGSEA. Trimming left V 5 bases short and J 3 bases short, with 11 bases between. CDR3 nucleotides: TGCAGCGTTCGGCACCTACACTACGAGCAGTACTTC. Amino acids: CSVRHLHYEQYF.

The V gene is TRBV6-6, the J gene TRBJ2-6; D not resolved. Per the germline V gene, CDR1 is MNHNY and CDR2 is SVGAGI (reference sequence). V was clipped by 10 bases and J by 1 base, with 8 bases between them. The CDR3 has 13 amino acids. In DNA form, the CDR3 reads TGTGCCACCACTCGTTCTGGGGCCAACGTCCTGACTTTC. Translating it yields CATTRSGANVLTF.

This chain uses TRBV21-1 with TRBJ2-3. TRBV21-1 is a recognized pseudogene. The CDR3 consists of 13 residues. The DNA of the CDR3 is TGTGCCAGCAGCCATACCATCACAGATACGCAGTATTTT. It yields the protein CASSHTITDTQYF.

The chain combines TRBV12-3 or TRBV12-4 with TRBJ2-3; D unresolved. The ends were cut back, 2 bases at V and 5 bases at J, with 5 bases in the middle. This CDR3 has 12 residues. DNA for the CDR3: TGTGCCAGCAGTTTATTGAGAGATACGCAGTATTTT. Translating it yields CASSLLRDTQYF.